The 24 T cell receptor beta chains in this list originate from one sample, sequenced in a study of cytomegalovirus exposure and HLA in healthy donors. The PCR was carried out with 60 Vbeta primers and 13 Jbeta primers. Produced via immunoSEQ multiplex PCR; TCRdb's table is partial and in-frame only. The sample has about 300,000 clones, 75% to 90% seen once. Sequenced: PBMCs. The receptors were gathered from a middle-aged man in good health and CMV-seropositive.

The gene calls are TRBV29-1 and TRBJ2-7; D possibly corresponds to TRBD1 (6 bases). The CDR3 consists of 15 residues. Germline lookup yields CDR1 SQVTM and CDR2 ANQGSEA. Trimming took off 3 bases at V and 5 bases at J, with 20 bases between the two ends. Here the CDR3 reads CSVELQGVGMDEQYF. CDR3 nucleotides: TGCAGCGTTGAGTTACAGGGTGTGGGTATGGACGAGCAGTACTTC.

This chain links TRBV4-1 with TRBJ2-7; D is perhaps TRBD2 (6 bases). With 6 bases removed from V and 0 bases from J, the gap between germline ends came to 18 bases. The CDR3 is made up of 16 amino acids. Germline V gene sequence: CDR1 MGHRA, CDR2 YSYEKL. CDR3 sequence (DNA): TGCGCCAGCAGGCTCCATAGCGGCACTTACTCCTACGAGCAGTACTTC. Its protein is CASRLHSGTYSYEQYF.

The V and J genes are TRBV13 and TRBJ1-2; 9 nucleotides agree with TRBD1. Germline values: CDR1 PRHDT, CDR2 FYEKMQ (reference sequence). This CDR3 has 15 residues. The junction had 6 bases not matched to a gene; V was cut back by 3 bases and J by 4 bases. CDR3 sequence: CASSFGQGLPYGYTF. The CDR3, as DNA: TGTGCCAGCAGCTTTGGACAGGGGCTCCCCTATGGCTACACCTTC.

With respect to this clone: The junction does not match germline at one end; this may be a read error. This chain links TRBV7-9 with TRBJ1-1; no clear D. CDR1 is SEHNR, CDR2 FQNEAQ, per germline (reference sequence). CDR3 size: 13 residues. The CDR3 DNA sequence: TGTTCCAGCAGCTTCACTAGGAACACTGAAGCTTTCTTT. This sequence encodes CSSSFTRNTEAFF.

This clone was recorded once. The V call is TRBV27, the J call TRBJ2-1; maybe TRBD1 (6 bases). The CDR3 runs to 15 residues. In germline, CDR1 is MNHEY, CDR2 SMNVEV (reference sequence). V was cut by 6 bases and J by 4 bases, with 16 bases left in between. The CDR3 protein is CASSTQLGQYNEQFF. Written as DNA, the CDR3 is TGTGCCAGCAGCACCCAGCTCGGACAGTACAATGAGCAGTTCTTC.

This chain joins TRBV5-1 and TRBJ2-1; TRBD2 matches 7 bases. Germline CDR1 is SGHRS and CDR2 is YFSETQ. With V trimmed by 0 bases and J by 1 base, 4 bases remained unmatched. CDR3 length equals 16 residues. The CDR3 DNA sequence: TGCGCCAGCAGCTTGGTGCTCGGGGGGTCCTACAATGAGCAGTTCTTC. It specifies CASSLVLGGSYNEQFF. Full variable domain (rest looked up from reference TRBV5-1 and TRBJ2-1): KAGVTQTPRYLIKTRGQQVTLSCSPISGHRSVSWYQQTPGQGLQFLFEYFSETQRNKGNFPGRFSGRQFSNSRSEMNVSTLELGDSALYLCASSLVLGGSYNEQFFGPGTRLTVL.

The rearrangement joins TRBV5-4 to TRBJ2-7; 7 bases are shared with TRBD1. Germline values: CDR1 SGHNT, CDR2 YYREEE (reference sequence). With V trimmed by 3 bases and J by 2 bases, 2 bases remained unmatched. The CDR3 has 13 residues. The CDR3 nucleotides read TGTGCCAGCAGCTGGGGACAGACCTACGAGCAGTACTTC. Translated: CASSWGQTYEQYF.

This chain uses TRBV30 with TRBJ1-3; 7 bases align to TRBD1. J gave up 4 bases and V 0 bases, and 3 bases lay outside the gene matches. The CDR3 sequence is 14 residues long. Germline CDR1 reads GTSNPN; CDR2 reads SVGIG (reference sequence). CDR3 bases: TGTGCCTGGAGTGTACAGGGGCTCGGAAACACCATATATTTT. This encodes CAWSVQGLGNTIYF.

The DNA of the CDR3 is TGTGCCAGCAGCGGCGGCGGGGGTCCGTGGGAGACCCAGTACTTC. It specifies CASSGGGGPWETQYF. The chain combines TRBV9 with TRBJ2-5; 7 nucleotides align to TRBD2. CDR3 length: 15 residues. The junction had 10 bases not matched to a gene; V was cut back by 3 bases and J by 5 bases. The germline V gene encodes CDR1 SGDLS and CDR2 YYNGEE.

The chain recombines TRBV7-2 with TRBJ2-5; TRBD2 agrees at 8 bases. Per germline, CDR1 SGHTA and CDR2 FQGNSA. This CDR3 is 14 amino acids long. After removal of 6 bases from V and 5 bases from J, the junction contained 8 bases not matched to a gene. The CDR3 loop is CASRRGLAGETQYF. The CDR3, as DNA: TGTGCCAGCAGGAGAGGGTTAGCGGGGGAGACCCAGTACTTC.

The genes are TRBV2 and TRBJ2-3; tentative D call: TRBD2 (6 bases). Germline V gene lookup returns CDR1 SNHLY and CDR2 FYNNEI. Trimming took off 6 bases at V and 0 bases at J, with 10 bases between the two ends. This CDR3 is 14 amino acids long. CDR3 protein: CASRTGLSTDTQYF. CDR3 DNA sequence: TGTGCCAGCAGGACGGGACTCAGCACAGATACGCAGTATTTT.

This sequence joins TRBV28 and TRBJ2-7, with 7 bases identical to TRBD2. Unmatched junction bases numbered 11, after V lost 7 bases and J lost 2 bases. The CDR3 length is 15 residues. Per the germline V gene, CDR1 is MDHEN and CDR2 is SYDVKM. CDR3 in amino acids: CASKFSIAGAYEQYF. CDR3 sequence (DNA): TGTGCCAGCAAGTTCTCGATAGCGGGTGCCTACGAGCAGTACTTC.

This clone was recorded once. This chain uses TRBV15 with TRBJ1-4; D call uncertain. The CDR3 totals 15 residues. Looked up from germline, CDR1 is LNHNV and CDR2 is YYDKDF (reference sequence). Deletions cut 7 bases from V and 0 bases from J, with 12 bases between. The CDR3 loop is CATNTIPSTNEKLFF. Written as DNA, the CDR3 is TGTGCCACCAATACTATACCGTCAACTAATGAAAAACTGTTTTTT.

The DNA for the CDR3 is TGTGCCAGCGGGAGTCGAGAGACCCAGTACTTC. This codes for CASGSRETQYF. The chain is built from TRBV2 and TRBJ2-5, with D perhaps TRBD2 (5 bases). Germline V lookup: CDR1 SNHLY, CDR2 FYNNEI. Trimming cost V 8 bases and J 4 bases, with 8 bases left between them. The CDR3 is made up of 11 amino acids.

The chain's CDR3 is CASRQDAATDTQYF. CDR3 DNA sequence: TGTGCCAGCAGGCAAGATGCGGCTACAGATACGCAGTATTTT. V usage is TRBV6-1 and J usage is TRBJ2-3; no clear D. Trimming stripped 6 bases from V and 3 bases from J, with 13 bases between. Germline V gives CDR1 MNHNS, CDR2 SASEGT. The CDR3 loop spans 14 amino acids.

The rearrangement joins TRBV6-1 to TRBJ2-4; D gene unclear. Trimming took 2 bases from V and 14 from J, leaving 4 bases between them. Germline-derived CDR1 and CDR2 are MNHNS and SASEGT. CDR3 length equals 9 residues. CDR3 nucleotide sequence: TGTGCCAGCAGTGAATCCAAGTACTTC. Translating gives CASSESKYF.

Notes on this clone: The sample carries other DNA sequences with the same CDR3. This rearrangement joins TRBV6-5 to TRBJ1-1; 9 positions match TRBD1. The junction had 6 bases not matched to a gene; V was cut back by 5 bases and J by 5 bases. Germline CDR1 MNHEY, CDR2 SVGAGI. The CDR3 sequence is 14 residues long. The CDR3 nucleotides are TGTGCCAGCAGTCCGGACAGGGGTCGTACTGAAGCTTTCTTT. It is translated as CASSPDRGRTEAFF.

This sequence joins TRBV28 and TRBJ2-3, with D possibly TRBD1 on 6 matching bases. CDR1 is MDHEN, CDR2 SYDVKM, per germline. The V and J ends lost 7 bases and 6 bases respectively, with 14 bases between them. The CDR3 runs to 13 residues. The CDR3 coding sequence is TGTGCCAGCACGGACAGAGAGGGGGATACGCAGTATTTT. Amino acids: CASTDREGDTQYF.

The V gene is TRBV19, the J gene TRBJ2-7, with TRBD1 identical over 10 bases. Trimming took 3 bases from V and 3 from J; bases not matched to a gene: 2. The CDR3 loop spans 14 amino acids. The V gene's germline CDR1 is LNHDA and CDR2 SQIVND (reference sequence). Here the CDR3 DNA reads TGTGCCAGTAGTATGGGACAGGGGAACTACGAGCAGTACTTC. This encodes CASSMGQGNYEQYF.

The rearrangement uses TRBV4-2 and TRBJ2-7; weak D call: TRBD1 (6 bases). Germline-derived CDR1 and CDR2 are LGHNA and YNFKEQ. CDR3 length: 12 amino acids. Trimming shortened V by 3 bases and J by 3 bases, and 6 bases separated the two germline ends. The CDR3 spells CASSHRGYEQYF. The CDR3 nucleotides read TGTGCCAGCAGCCACAGGGGCTACGAGCAGTACTTC.

V and J are TRBV2 and TRBJ1-2; no clear D gene. Germline assignment: CDR1 SNHLY and CDR2 FYNNEI. This CDR3 comprises 12 residues. Trimming removed 4 bases at V and 0 bases at J, with 3 bases between. CDR3 in amino acids: CASSAANYGYTF. CDR3 nucleotides: TGTGCCAGCAGTGCTGCTAACTATGGCTACACCTTC.

The chain is built from TRBV29-1 and TRBJ2-3; 7 nucleotides line up with TRBD1. Germline V lookup: CDR1 SQVTM, CDR2 ANQGSEA. This CDR3 is built from 15 residues. J gave up 0 bases and V 2 bases, and 5 bases lay outside the gene matches. CDR3 in amino acids: CSVERTGDSTDTQYF. The CDR3 coding sequence is TGCAGCGTTGAACGGACAGGAGATAGCACAGATACGCAGTATTTT.

The chain couples TRBV4-3 to TRBJ1-3; D unresolved. V shed 0 bases and J shed 0 bases, with 12 bases lying between them. The germline gives CDR1 LGHNA, CDR2 YSLEER. The CDR3 loop spans 17 amino acids. The CDR3 nucleotides are TGCGCCAGCAGCCAAGAGAGCGCCCTGAGCTCTGGAAACACCATATATTTT. This codes for CASSQESALSSGNTIYF.

The chain uses TRBV5-1 and TRBJ2-5, with 8 bases that match TRBD1. V dropped 4 bases and J dropped 3; count of bases not matched to a gene: 5. The CDR3 loop spans 14 amino acids. Germline V gene sequence: CDR1 SGHRS, CDR2 YFSETQ. The CDR3 DNA sequence: TGCGCCAGCAGCACAGGGGGTCTAGAAGAGACCCAGTACTTC. Protein sequence: CASSTGGLEETQYF. Full variable domain (remainder filled in from reference TRBV5-1 and TRBJ2-5): KAGVTQTPRYLIKTRGQQVTLSCSPISGHRSVSWYQQTPGQGLQFLFEYFSETQRNKGNFPGRFSGRQFSNSRSEMNVSTLELGDSALYLCASSTGGLEETQYFGPGTRLLVL.